This paragraph covers one TCR beta chain sequence. Original processing notes: Amplifying reference gene primers gave estimates of nucleated cell counts. TCRdb's copy holds only in-frame clones and misses some; the assay was immunoSEQ multiplex PCR. V, J and clone size were drawn from that table, and D and trimming were deduced from the DNA. The top ten clones hold 1.5% to 2% of a sample with around 110,000 clones, about nine tenths of them seen once. This sample stems from a study of blood T cell repertoires in COVID-19. V dropped 4 bases and J dropped 2; count of bases not matched to a gene: 5. This CDR3 has 16 residues. CDR1 and CDR2 from the germline V gene are MNHEY and SVGEGT.

The source of this sequence is a human donor with active COVID-19. The donor label of this sample is uncertain. The material sequenced was peripheral blood. The V and J genes are TRBV6-2 or TRBV6-3 and TRBJ2-3, with 11 bases that match TRBD2. This CDR3 is CASSLTSGGYTDTQYF. Written as DNA, the CDR3 is TGTGCCAGCAGTTTAACTAGCGGGGGATACACAGATACGCAGTATTTT.